This T cell receptor beta chain was documented in a study of naive and memory T cell subsets (dated 2017 in TCRdb). For context, the study as a whole: An open-source, UMI-based TCR alpha and beta sequencing pipeline was applied to sorted naive and memory peripheral blood T cell subsets. RNA was DNase-treated and reverse transcribed with TCR constant-region primers, mostly using SuperScript III. The results of the functional CMV T cell responses matched the IgG serology results in every case. Paper-wide results and their limitations: No ground truth was available to validate the repertoire findings for the naive and memory subsets. A clonotype was defined as a single alpha or beta chain sequence rather than as a paired alpha/beta receptor. A few larger clonotypes were present in naive repertoires, particularly the CD8 repertoires, and these clonotypes were possibly memory cells re-expressing CD45RA. RNA-based TCR counts may be affected by expression changes linked to T cell activation and differentiation. Following error correction, more than 95% of naive TCR sequences occurred only once, which made naive abundance distributions much steeper than those of memory subsets. Gini index rose and Shannon and inverse Simpson diversity fell from naive through CM, EM and EMRA in both CD4 and CD8 cells. The abundance of TCRs followed a power law with an exponent that differed between naive and memory subsets yet stayed consistent across the three individuals.

Receptor amplification or capture employed UMI-ligation and nested PCR. An equimolar mix of two oligonucleotides covering both TRBC1 and TRBC2 was used as the beta constant-region primer. Four rounds of PCR, combining the SP2 primer with nested alpha and beta constant-region primers, were used to amplify the ligated cDNA. T4 RNA ligase 1 ligated a single-stranded oligonucleotide carrying the SP2 primer and a 12-nucleotide UMI to the cDNA 3' end. Incubation of the ligation reaction was carried out at 16 degrees C for about 19-25 hours. PCR2 was usually performed as a SYBR Green qPCR and halted at a preset threshold so that over-amplification would not occur. Every purification after the first one was done using Agencourt AMPure XP magnetic beads. Libraries were quantified by Qubit and checked on a TapeStation, where a main peak was expected near 650 bp. Pooled libraries were sequenced on an Illumina MiSeq using v2 2x251 paired-end kits, and typically roughly 0.95-2.2 million reads were obtained per sample. Each sample's library went into the pool at roughly 4.4 nM, and about 5-8% PhiX was added to help with cluster recognition. The study's processing was this. Using tag matching that tolerated one base-pair mismatch, Decombinator assigned V and J genes to FASTQ reads that had been processed by Demultiplexor. Collapsinator relied on UMIs to fix sequencing errors as well as frequency errors caused by PCR heterogeneity. TCRs were translated and CDR3s were extracted from the conserved cysteine to the FGXG phenylalanine by CDR3Translator, with non-productive sequences being flagged. Repertoires were subsampled to equal numbers of UMI-defined TCRs before Gini, Shannon entropy and inverse Simpson indices were calculated. Clonotype abundance distributions were fitted to a power law by maximum likelihood within the linear range. When run on a single naive CD8 sample, MIGEC and the pipeline yielded similar UMI counts, similar unique TCR numbers and similar clonal distributions. One analysis removed from the naive repertoire any naive TCRs that were also found in any memory subset from the same donor. A set of some 7,000 CMV-associated CDR3 sequences, compiled from VDJdb and a published dataset, was used to search the repertoires. TCRdb reran the public reads through fastp at Q25 and MiXCR, keeping productive beta chains. Under each unique CDR3 protein, matching rows form one entry showing the most common genes and DNA. The V and J calls follow TCRdb's processing rather than the paper's. The sample has 150,000 or so distinct CDR3 sequences on record, 22% of them singletons. Around 0.097% of the sample lies in the top ten.

About this clonotype: Its antigen is still unknown. Nothing much larger sits one base from this clone, and base qualities are not available.

From the second PCR step onward, the TCR alpha chain libraries and the TCR beta chain libraries were amplified separately. To determine each donor's CMV status, fresh PBMCs were stimulated overnight with CMV viral lysate, and IFNgamma production from CD4+ T cells was then assessed. CD4 T cells were positively selected with Miltenyi beads, followed by positive selection of CD8 T cells from the CD4-negative fraction. Cells were stained for CD3, CD4, CD8, CD45RA, CD27 and a live/dead dye and were sorted on a BD Aria II into four subsets based on CD45RA and CD27. A few healthy volunteers provided blood, and the blood of each volunteer was split into CD4 and CD8 T cells and then into four differentiation subsets. Approximately 130 ml of peripheral blood was drawn per donor, and PBMC were isolated by Ficoll-Paque PLUS density-gradient centrifugation. After sorting, cells were lysed in RLT buffer, RNA was extracted using a Qiagen RNeasy kit, and the extracted RNA was stored at -80 degrees C.

V loses 2 bases of germline sequence and J loses 2 bases, and the interval between the two ends is 15 bases. The cysteine opens and the phenylalanine closes a CDR3 of 17 amino acids. Solely the CDR3 DNA is kept, with 51 bases framed from the first base. CDR1 and CDR2, looked up from the germline V gene (reference sequence), are MNHEY and SMNVEV. The sequenced sample consisted of naive CD4+ T cells from blood. According to the study, the label for this sample's cell subset or site signals: naive T cells, CD45RA high CD27+. The chain was built from TRBV27 and TRBJ2-2, with no D gene named confidently. This clonotype was obtained from a human donor in good health. This receptor has the CDR3 CASSLSGWGSNTGELFF. The bases are TGTGCCAGCAGTTTAAGTGGATGGGGTTCAAACACCGGGGAGCTGTTTTTT.